Listed below are T cell receptor beta chains from one sample, sequenced in a study of cytomegalovirus exposure and HLA in healthy donors. Only in-frame clones appear in the TCRdb table, and some are missing; sequencing was by immunoSEQ multiplex PCR. In the table there are under 150,000 clones, about three quarters of which are singletons. The sequencing input was PBMCs. All receptors derive from a woman in her twenties or thirties in good health and CMV-seropositive. Both conserved end residues are part of each CDR3. D genes are given only for firm matches. A clone size is listed for some rows: how often the clone was seen (once, few, many), or a class if it is expanded.

V: TRBV11-1; D: .; size: .; J: TRBJ1-2; CDR3: CASSADRTVGYTF; DNA: TGTGCCAGCAGCGCCGACAGGACTGTTGGCTACACCTTC
V: TRBV29-1; D: .; size: .; J: TRBJ2-1; CDR3: CSVVGGAVSSYNEQFF; DNA: TGCAGCGTTGTAGGTGGAGCGGTGAGCTCCTACAATGAGCAGTTCTTC
V: TRBV5-1; D: TRBD1; size: .; J: TRBJ2-6; CDR3: CASSLAGQLAGANVLTF; DNA: TGCGCCAGCAGCTTGGCGGGACAGCTGGCTGGGGCCAACGTCCTGACTTTC
V: TRBV4-2; D: .; size: once; J: TRBJ2-7; CDR3: CASSQEGEGFYEQYF; DNA: TGTGCCAGCAGCCAAGAAGGGGAAGGGTTCTACGAGCAGTACTTC
V: TRBV7-3; D: TRBD2; size: once; J: TRBJ2-1; CDR3: CASSSRTSASGEQFF; DNA: TGTGCCAGCAGTTCCCGGACTAGCGCCTCGGGAGAGCAGTTCTTC
V: TRBV19; D: TRBD1; size: .; J: TRBJ1-1; CDR3: CASSPIDRDTEAFF; DNA: TGTGCCAGTAGTCCGATCGACAGGGACACTGAAGCTTTCTTT
V: TRBV6-1; D: TRBD2; size: .; J: TRBJ2-7; CDR3: CASSAGGTTEQYF; DNA: TGTGCCAGCAGTGCGGGGGGGACGACTGAGCAGTACTTC
V: TRBV6-1; D: TRBD1; size: .; J: TRBJ1-5; CDR3: CASSKTGGGNQPQHF; DNA: TGTGCCAGCAGTAAAACAGGGGGCGGCAATCAGCCCCAGCATTTT
V: TRBV7-6; D: .; size: .; J: TRBJ1-3; CDR3: CASSRTGDSGNTIYF; DNA: TGTGCCAGCAGCAGAACAGGAGACTCTGGAAACACCATATATTTT
V: TRBV29-1; D: .; size: .; J: TRBJ1-1; CDR3: CSVRRANTEAFF; DNA: TGCAGCGTCCGGAGGGCGAACACTGAAGCTTTCTTT
V: TRBV5-5; D: TRBD1; size: .; J: TRBJ1-2; CDR3: CASSLGTGAFGYTF; DNA: TGTGCCAGCAGCTTGGGGACAGGCGCCTTTGGCTACACCTTC
V: TRBV7-2; D: .; size: .; J: TRBJ2-2; CDR3: CASSLERFTGELFF; DNA: TGTGCCAGCAGCTTAGAGCGGTTCACCGGGGAGCTGTTTTTT
V: TRBV7-2; D: .; size: .; J: TRBJ1-6; CDR3: CASSPDSYNSPLHF; DNA: TGTGCCAGCAGCCCCGACAGCTACAATTCACCCCTCCACTTT
V: TRBV7-9; D: .; size: .; J: TRBJ1-6; CDR3: CASSLGGRQGTSPLHF; DNA: TGTGCCAGCAGCTTAGGCGGACGGCAGGGAACGTCACCCCTCCACTTT
V: TRBV7-6; D: .; size: once; J: TRBJ2-5; CDR3: CASSLSPGETQYF; DNA: TGTGCCAGCAGCTTAAGTCCGGGAGAGACCCAGTACTTC
V: TRBV27; D: .; size: .; J: TRBJ1-1; CDR3: CASSEETGSTEAFF; DNA: TGTGCCAGCAGTGAAGAAACGGGGAGCACTGAAGCTTTCTTT
V: TRBV6-5; D: TRBD1; size: once; J: TRBJ1-6; CDR3: CAGLRGGQGVFSYNF; DNA: TGTGCCGGCCTACGAGGCGGACAGGGGGTCTTTAGTTACAACTTT
V: TRBV9; D: .; size: .; J: TRBJ2-5; CDR3: CASSVLGSETQYF; DNA: TGTGCCAGCAGCGTACTTGGCTCGGAGACCCAGTACTTC
V: TRBV21-1; D: .; size: .; J: TRBJ1-1; CDR3: CASSKVEASNTEAFF; DNA: TGTGCCAGCAGCAAAGTGGAGGCTTCGAACACTGAAGCTTTCTTT
V: TRBV5-5; D: .; size: few; J: TRBJ2-7; CDR3: CASSLGTSFLYEQYF; DNA: TGTGCCAGCAGCTTGGGGACAAGTTTTCTCTACGAGCAGTACTTC
V: TRBV18; D: TRBD1; size: .; J: TRBJ2-7; CDR3: CASSPVGQGPAEQYF; DNA: TGTGCCAGCTCACCCGTGGGACAGGGGCCCGCCGAGCAGTACTTC
V: TRBV4-2; D: TRBD2; size: .; J: TRBJ2-7; CDR3: CASSQGSGGADEQYF; DNA: TGTGCCAGCAGCCAAGGGAGCGGGGGGGCCGACGAGCAGTACTTC
V: TRBV11-2; D: .; size: .; J: TRBJ1-1; CDR3: CASSLGRTLRQAFF; DNA: TGTGCCAGCAGCTTAGGCCGGACACTTCGACAAGCTTTCTTT
V: TRBV7-9; D: .; size: .; J: TRBJ2-2; CDR3: CASSPGTYTGELFF; DNA: TGTGCCAGCAGCCCCGGGACATACACCGGGGAGCTGTTTTTT
V: TRBV6-5; D: .; size: .; J: TRBJ1-6; CDR3: CASSYSPDSPLHF; DNA: TGTGCCAGCAGTTACTCTCCGGATTCACCCCTCCACTTT
V: TRBV28; D: .; size: few; J: TRBJ2-1; CDR3: CASSLNSVGEQFF; DNA: TGTGCCAGCAGTCTCAATAGCGTTGGTGAGCAGTTCTTC
V: TRBV5-6; D: .; size: few; J: TRBJ2-2; CDR3: CASSFTDTGELFF; DNA: TGTGCCAGCAGCTTCACAGACACCGGGGAGCTGTTTTTT
V: TRBV5-4; D: TRBD1; size: .; J: TRBJ2-7; CDR3: CASSLSGQGLEQYF; DNA: TGTGCCAGCAGCTTGTCGGGACAGGGGTTAGAGCAGTACTTC
V: TRBV7-7; D: TRBD1; size: few; J: TRBJ2-2; CDR3: CASSRGTGKAGELFF; DNA: TGTGCCAGCAGCAGAGGGACAGGGAAGGCCGGGGAGCTGTTTTTT
V: TRBV6-1; D: .; size: few; J: TRBJ2-3; CDR3: CASKDRGGITDTQYF; DNA: TGTGCCAGCAAGGATCGAGGAGGAATCACAGATACGCAGTATTTT
V: TRBV4-1; D: TRBD1; size: .; J: TRBJ1-6; CDR3: CASSPTGNSNSPLHF; DNA: TGCGCCAGCAGCCCGACAGGGAACAGTAATTCACCCCTCCACTTT
V: TRBV6-6; D: .; size: .; J: TRBJ1-6; CDR3: CASTKQSSYNSPLHF; DNA: TGTGCCAGCACCAAACAGAGCTCCTATAATTCACCCCTCCACTTT
V: TRBV7-9; D: .; size: few; J: TRBJ1-2; CDR3: CASRPTSGLDGYTF; DNA: TGTGCCAGCAGACCGACATCGGGGTTGGATGGCTACACCTTC
V: TRBV28; D: .; size: .; J: TRBJ1-1; CDR3: CASSSGQRSNEAFF; DNA: TGTGCCAGCAGTAGTGGACAGCGGTCGAATGAAGCTTTCTTT
V: TRBV5-3; D: TRBD1; size: few; J: TRBJ2-1; CDR3: CARSLNPGTGGRNEQFF; DNA: TGTGCCAGAAGCTTGAACCCCGGGACAGGGGGGCGAAATGAGCAGTTCTTC
V: TRBV5-1; D: .; size: .; J: TRBJ2-3; CDR3: CASSLVGAGDTQYF; DNA: TGCGCCAGCAGCTTGGTGGGGGCAGGGGATACGCAGTATTTT
V: TRBV7-9; D: TRBD2; size: .; J: TRBJ2-1; CDR3: CASSPGVAGGPGNEQFF; DNA: TGTGCCAGCAGCCCCGGGGTAGCGGGGGGGCCGGGGAATGAGCAGTTCTTC
V: TRBV4-3; D: .; size: .; J: TRBJ2-5; CDR3: CASSQEFTDGTGDFVETQYF; DNA: TGCGCCAGCAGCCAAGAATTCACCGATGGGACTGGAGATTTCGTAGAGACCCAGTACTTC
V: TRBV25-1; D: TRBD1; size: .; J: TRBJ2-1; CDR3: CASSERTGGPYNEQFF; DNA: TGTGCCAGCAGTGAACGGACAGGGGGTCCGTACAATGAGCAGTTCTTC
V: TRBV14; D: .; size: .; J: TRBJ1-4; CDR3: CASSQERGHVEKLFF; DNA: TGTGCCAGCAGCCAAGAACGAGGGCATGTGGAAAAACTGTTTTTT
V: TRBV5-5; D: TRBD2; size: .; J: TRBJ2-7; CDR3: CASSPKLAGLSSYEQYF; DNA: TGTGCCAGCAGCCCCAAATTAGCGGGGCTTAGCTCCTACGAGCAGTACTTC
V: TRBV7-2; D: TRBD2; size: .; J: TRBJ2-2; CDR3: CASARSGVKTGELFF; DNA: TGTGCCAGCGCCCGGAGCGGGGTAAAGACCGGGGAGCTGTTTTTT
V: TRBV19; D: TRBD1; size: .; J: TRBJ2-5; CDR3: CASSIGVTGGETQYF; DNA: TGTGCCAGTAGTATCGGAGTGACAGGGGGAGAGACCCAGTACTTC
V: TRBV5-5; D: TRBD1; size: .; J: TRBJ2-4; CDR3: CASSSGQGIAKNIQYF; DNA: TGTGCCAGCAGCTCCGGACAGGGAATAGCCAAAAACATTCAGTACTTC